One sample yielded the 21 T cell receptor beta chains listed below, sequenced in a study of beta chain features in type 1 diabetes. Expressed TCRB transcripts were sequenced because the entire RNA isolate underwent reverse transcription. Measured with immunoSEQ multiplex PCR; TCRdb has only the in-frame clones, and not every one. The profile shows 620,000 or so clones, 15% of them singletons. Source material: naive CD4+ T cells from blood. The receptors derive from a man aged 18 to 30 in good health.

This clone appeared a few times. The gene calls are TRBV10-3 and TRBJ2-5; tentatively, D is TRBD1 (8 bases). Germline V CDR1 and CDR2: ENHRY, SYGVKD. The germline V and J ends were trimmed by 9 bases and 7 bases, with 15 bases remaining between them. The CDR3 has 12 amino acids. The chain's CDR3 is CAIQQGEGTQYF. CDR3 in DNA: TGTGCCATTCAACAGGGGGAGGGGACCCAGTACTTC.

This rearrangement joins TRBV7-9 to TRBJ2-3; TRBD2 aligns across 10 bases. This CDR3 has 18 residues. Germline V gene lookup returns CDR1 SEHNR and CDR2 FQNEAQ (reference sequence). Losses at the gene ends were 9 bases for V and 1 base for J; bases not matched to a gene: 16. As DNA, the CDR3 is TGTGCCAGTCGGAAGTCAGCGGGAGGGCGATTGGGCACAGATACGCAGTATTTT. Encoded protein: CASRKSAGGRLGTDTQYF.

CDR3: CASSQEDRVNEQYF. For the CDR3, the DNA is TGTGCCAGCAGCCAAGAAGACAGGGTAAACGAGCAGTACTTC. The rearrangement uses TRBV7-9 and TRBJ2-7, with TRBD1 identical over 7 bases. The germline gives CDR1 SEHNR, CDR2 FQNEAQ (reference sequence). This CDR3 has 14 residues. Trimming took 5 bases from V and 5 from J; bases not matched to a gene: 9. Combining the CDR3 with reference TRBV7-9 and TRBJ2-7 gives the whole variable domain DTGVSQNPRHKITKRGQNVTFRCDPISEHNRLYWYRQTLGQGPEFLTYFQNEAQLEKSRLLSDRFSAERPKGSFSTLEIQRTEQGDSAMYLCASSQEDRVNEQYFGPGTRLTVT.

This clone appeared a few times. The chain links TRBV28 to TRBJ2-7; 8 bases map to TRBD1. The CDR3 runs to 14 residues. Germline V gene lookup returns CDR1 MDHEN and CDR2 SYDVKM. V trimming: 6 bases; J trimming: 0 bases; junction bases outside the gene matches: 4. The CDR3 DNA follows: TGTGCCAGCAGGAGACAGGGGACCTCCTACGAGCAGTACTTC. Its translation is CASRRQGTSYEQYF.

This clone was observed a handful of times. CDR3 DNA sequence: TGCAGCGTTGCTCCCGTAGCCAGGGTTAAGGACGAGCAGTACTTC. This translates into CSVAPVARVKDEQYF. The rearrangement links TRBV29-1 to TRBJ2-7; a weak D match, TRBD1 (5 bases). The germline V gene has CDR1 SQVTM and CDR2 ANQGSEA. This CDR3 spans 15 amino acids. Trimming shortened V by 4 bases and J by 5 bases, and 21 bases separated the two germline ends.

This rearrangement joins TRBV6-6 to TRBJ1-4; possible D gene TRBD1, 6 bases. Germline V gene lookup returns CDR1 MNHNY and CDR2 SVGAGI (reference sequence). Between the trimmed V and J ends, which lost 0 bases and 8 bases, there was a span of 10 bases. There are 14 residues in the CDR3. DNA of the CDR3: TGTGCCAGCAGTTACTCAGGGGGACAAGAAAAACTGTTTTTT. Protein sequence: CASSYSGGQEKLFF.

The table lists this clone with a few counts. The chain carries TRBV10-3 and TRBJ2-7, with 16 bases matching TRBD2. The CDR3 has 20 residues. Germline values: CDR1 ENHRY, CDR2 SYGVKD. The V and J ends lost 3 bases and 3 bases, in that order; junction bases with no gene match: 14. CDR3 coding DNA: TGTGCCATCAGTGACCCGACGGGACTAGCGGGAGGGACAGAACTCTACGAGCAGTACTTC. Residues: CAISDPTGLAGGTELYEQYF.

This clone was counted between two and nine times. The chain links TRBV7-2 to TRBJ2-6; the D gene could be TRBD1 or TRBD2 (5 bases each). The CDR3 consists of 18 residues. Germline loops: CDR1 SGHTA, CDR2 FQGNSA. With 0 bases removed from V and 4 bases from J, the gap between germline ends came to 16 bases. CDR3 loop: CASSLARGSGLGANVLTF. DNA for the CDR3: TGTGCCAGCAGCTTAGCCCGGGGCTCGGGCCTGGGGGCCAACGTCCTGACTTTC.

This clone was seen only a few times. The CDR3 spells CASSRQSGNQPQHF. CDR3 DNA: TGTGCCAGCAGCCGACAATCCGGAAATCAGCCCCAGCATTTT. This chain joins TRBV7-2 and TRBJ1-5, with D unclear. Germline values: CDR1 SGHTA, CDR2 FQGNSA. The length of the CDR3 is 14 residues. V was cut by 5 bases and J by 4 bases, with 12 bases left in between.

The J gene is TRBJ2-3, the V gene TRBV9; tentative D call: TRBD2 (5 bases). The CDR3 covers 11 residues. V lost 3 bases to trimming and J lost 10 bases, with 9 bases between them. Per the germline V gene, CDR1 is SGDLS and CDR2 is YYNGEE. The CDR3 DNA reads TGTGCCAGCAGCGGGGGAGCCGCGCAGTATTTT. It is translated as CASSGGAAQYF.

The V call is TRBV4-2, the J call TRBJ1-4, with D hard to call. Germline V gene lookup returns CDR1 LGHNA and CDR2 YNFKEQ. V dropped 0 bases and J dropped 5 bases, with 16 bases sitting between them. The CDR3 covers 17 residues. The CDR3, as DNA: TGTGCCAGCAGCCAAGATTATGCTCCAGGCCCGAATGAAAAACTGTTTTTT. Amino acid sequence: CASSQDYAPGPNEKLFF.

This clone was seen a handful of times. The chain employs TRBV19 and TRBJ1-1; D is ambiguous. This CDR3 comprises 11 residues. Germline V gene data show CDR1 as LNHDA and CDR2 as SQIVND (reference sequence). Trimming took off 6 bases at V and 10 bases at J, with 12 bases between the two ends. This chain's CDR3 is CASSDIGRAFF. The CDR3 DNA sequence: TGTGCCAGTAGCGACATCGGTAGAGCTTTCTTT.

CDR3 loop: CASSLDRLVYNEQFF. The CDR3 DNA reads as TGTGCCAGCAGCTTGGACAGGTTAGTCTACAATGAGCAGTTCTTC. The V call is TRBV2, the J call TRBJ2-1, with 7 bases aligning to TRBD1. This CDR3 comprises 15 residues. Losses at the gene ends were 6 bases for V and 3 bases for J; bases not matched to a gene: 8. Germline lookup yields CDR1 SNHLY and CDR2 FYNNEI.

This sequence joins TRBV10-3 and TRBJ2-3; no definite D call. With 8 bases removed from V and 1 base from J, the gap between germline ends came to 7 bases. Germline V lookup: CDR1 ENHRY, CDR2 SYGVKD. The CDR3 is 12 residues long. The CDR3 reads CAIGWGTDTQYF. In nucleotides, the CDR3 is TGTGCCATCGGCTGGGGCACAGATACGCAGTATTTT.

This clone was recorded a few times. The genes are TRBV9 and TRBJ1-1, with TRBD1 as a possible D gene (6 bases). Germline assignment: CDR1 SGDLS and CDR2 YYNGEE. V was trimmed by 2 bases and J by 4 bases, leaving 12 bases between them. CDR3 size: 14 residues. For the CDR3, the DNA is TGTGCCAGCAGCGTGGGACACGTCGGCACTGAAGCTTTCTTT. Protein sequence: CASSVGHVGTEAFF. Combining the CDR3 with reference TRBV9 and TRBJ1-1 gives the whole variable domain DSGVTQTPKHLITATGQRVTLRCSPRSGDLSVYWYQQSLDQGLQFLIQYYNGEERAKGNILERFSAQQFPDLHSELNLSSLELGDSALYFCASSVGHVGTEAFFGQGTRLTVV.

The chain has TRBV7-2 and TRBJ2-5, with a possible D match to TRBD2 (6 bases). CDR3 size: 13 residues. Deletions cut 2 bases from V and 9 bases from J, with 13 bases between. Germline CDR1 is SGHTA and CDR2 is FQGNSA. The DNA for the CDR3 is TGTGCCAGCAGCTTATGGGGGGACCGGGCCCAGTACTTC. It is translated as CASSLWGDRAQYF.

This clone was counted between two and nine times. V is TRBV30 and J is TRBJ2-2; no clear D. Germline V gene lookup returns CDR1 GTSNPN and CDR2 SVGIG (reference sequence). V dropped 0 bases and J dropped 6 bases, with 5 bases sitting between them. This CDR3 comprises 12 residues. The chain's CDR3 is CAWSVMAGELFF. The CDR3 coding sequence is TGTGCCTGGAGTGTAATGGCCGGGGAGCTGTTTTTT.

CDR3 sequence: CASSLDAKSGAKNIQYF. CDR3 DNA sequence: TGTGCCAGCAGCTTGGATGCGAAATCTGGAGCCAAAAACATTCAGTACTTC. V and J are TRBV5-4 and TRBJ2-4, with D unresolved. CDR1 and CDR2 (germline): SGHNT, YYREEE (reference sequence). The CDR3 is 17 amino acids. Trimming shortened V by 0 bases and J by 0 bases, and 13 bases separated the two germline ends.

This clone was detected a few times. V is TRBV19 and J is TRBJ1-1; perhaps TRBD1 as D (6 bases). In germline, CDR1 is LNHDA, CDR2 SQIVND (reference sequence). Trimming stripped 8 bases from V and 7 bases from J, with 14 bases between. This CDR3 is built from 12 residues. The CDR3 nucleotides are TGTGCCAGTCGGCGCAGGGGAGTTGAAGCTTTCTTT. Translation gives CASRRRGVEAFF.

As for this clone: This could be a read error, since a much larger clone is one nucleotide away. The rearrangement links TRBV7-3 to TRBJ2-3; the D is unclear. The CDR3 length is 12 residues. Germline CDR1 SGHTA, CDR2 FQGTGA. V was shortened by 2 bases and J by 2 bases, with 2 bases between the two germline ends. The CDR3 sequence is CASSLFTDTQYF. For the CDR3, the DNA is TGTGCCAGCAGCTTATTCACAGATACGCAGTATTTT.

CDR3 loop: CASSQNRDTQYF. DNA for the CDR3: TGTGCCAGCAGCCAGAACCGTGATACGCAGTATTTT. V gene TRBV14 combines with J gene TRBJ2-3; D uncertain. There are 12 residues in the CDR3. The V and J ends lost 3 bases and 6 bases respectively, with 7 bases between them. Germline V CDR1 and CDR2: SGHDN, FVKESK. Full variable domain (missing parts from reference TRBV14 and TRBJ2-3): EAGVTQFPSHSVIEKGQTVTLRCDPISGHDNLYWYRRVMGKEIKFLLHFVKESKQDESGMPNNRFLAERTGGTYSTLKVQPAELEDSGVYFCASSQNRDTQYFGPGTRLTVL.